This T cell receptor beta chain is from a study of cytomegalovirus exposure and HLA in healthy donors. About the study: Early release data held 85 million to 95 million unique TCRs from HLA-typed donors. Study outcomes and limitations: Available immune exposure information covered CMV serostatus only. Later on, an analysis tied some 17,000 TCR beta sequences to HLA alleles at 0.05 false discovery rate. In a later analysis, donors in an Asian-associated ancestry cluster reportedly had fewer N-insertions in productive TCRs than the cohort mean.

60 Vbeta and 13 Jbeta primers were used in PCR. Sequencing was performed with immunoSEQ multiplex PCR; in TCRdb, only in-frame clones are kept and a portion is missing. The sample has 210,000 or so clones, 85% seen once. Concerning this clone itself: The antigen is undetermined. The identical CDR3 is also encoded by other nucleotide sequences in the sample.

The CDR3 runs to 15 residues. J was trimmed by 1 base and V by 1 base; bases with no gene match: 3. CDR1 is SEHNR, CDR2 FQNEAQ, per germline (reference sequence). This clonotype originated in a human donor in good health. The chain has TRBV7-9 and TRBJ2-5; 7 positions match TRBD1. Sequencing input: PBMCs. The CDR3 sequence: CASSLGGTVQETQYF. The CDR3 DNA reads TGTGCCAGCAGCTTAGGGGGGACAGTCCAAGAGACCCAGTACTTC. The full variable domain, completed using reference TRBV7-9 and TRBJ2-5, is DTGVSQNPRHKITKRGQNVTFRCDPISEHNRLYWYRQTLGQGPEFLTYFQNEAQLEKSRLLSDRFSAERPKGSFSTLEIQRTEQGDSAMYLCASSLGGTVQETQYFGPGTRLLVL.